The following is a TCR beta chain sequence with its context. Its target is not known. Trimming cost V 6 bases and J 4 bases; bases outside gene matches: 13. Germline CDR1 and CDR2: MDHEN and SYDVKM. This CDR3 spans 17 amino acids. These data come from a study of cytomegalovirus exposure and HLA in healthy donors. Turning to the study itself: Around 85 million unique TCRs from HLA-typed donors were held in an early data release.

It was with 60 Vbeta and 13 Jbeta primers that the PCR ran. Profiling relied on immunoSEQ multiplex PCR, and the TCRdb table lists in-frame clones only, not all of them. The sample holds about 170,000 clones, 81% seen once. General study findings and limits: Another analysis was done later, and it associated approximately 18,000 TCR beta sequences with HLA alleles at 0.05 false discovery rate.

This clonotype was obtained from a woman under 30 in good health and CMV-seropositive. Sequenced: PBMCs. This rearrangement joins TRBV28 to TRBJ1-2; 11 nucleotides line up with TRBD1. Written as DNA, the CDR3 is TGTGCCAGCAGCCCCACCGGGACAGGGGGAAATCTCTATGGCTACACCTTC. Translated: CASSPTGTGGNLYGYTF.